This T cell receptor beta chain came from a study of cytomegalovirus exposure and HLA in healthy donors. Across the whole study: Ancestry clustering placed about four fifths of under 450 genotyped donors in the Caucasian-associated cluster.

Study-level findings and limits: Through in vitro validation, a few CMV-associated chains were shown to be specific for CMV antigens. Within the data, a cluster of highly shared sequence variants was likely a sequencing artifact. While the bulk of TCR sequences proved rare, some public TCRs turned up in many donors.

This clone was recorded a few times. Its antigen remains unknown. The V gene's germline CDR1 is MNHNS and CDR2 SASEGT. V dropped 6 bases and J dropped 5; count of bases not matched to a gene: 6. The CDR3 length is 14 residues. Primers: 60 Vbeta forward and 13 Jbeta reverse. Libraries were prepared by immunoSEQ multiplex PCR; TCRdb keeps only in-frame clonotypes and omits some of them. Among roughly 180,000 clones, 80% to 90% were seen once, and the ten largest hold approximately 9.4%. This receptor was identified in a man aged 18 to 29 in good health and CMV-seropositive. The chain is built from TRBV6-1 and TRBJ2-3; 9 bases map to TRBD2. Sequencing was done on a sample of PBMCs. CDR3 nucleotides: TGTGCCAGCAGACGGACTAGCGTAGGAGATACGCAGTATTTT. Translated, it gives CASRRTSVGDTQYF.